The T cell receptor beta chain under discussion was sequenced for a study of shared clonotypes between healthy human individuals. Study-level results: Estimated richness values were generally larger in naive subsets than in memory subsets.

A word on this clone: The antigen is not known.

The germline CDR1 and CDR2 sequences are MDHEN and SYDVKM. Trimming removed 6 bases from V and 5 bases from J; junction bases left unmatched: 10. This CDR3 comprises 15 residues. Profiled with immunoSEQ multiplex PCR; TCRdb holds only in-frame clones, not every one. The sample consists of hundreds of thousands of clones, around 72% of them appearing once. The chain uses TRBV28 and TRBJ1-2; 9 nucleotides agree with TRBD1. This TCR was recovered from a young woman in good health. Sequencing was done on a sample of memory CD4+ T cells sorted from blood. The sample's subset: CD45RA-negative fraction. For the CDR3, the DNA is TGTGCCAGCAGGTCGCCGGGACAGGGTGGGTATGGCTACACCTTC. It yields the protein CASRSPGQGGYGYTF.